This T cell receptor beta chain came from a study of regulatory T cells in long-lasting Graves disease. As for the study in general: More than 5 years of antithyroid drugs with positive TSH receptor antibodies defined persistent Graves' disease.

There are 15 residues in the CDR3. V shed 3 bases and J shed 3 bases, with 12 bases lying between them. Germline loops: CDR1 KGHSH, CDR2 LQKENI. As regards this clonotype: The antigen is undetermined.

Time point of the sample: persistent/refractory GD, antithyroid drugs over 5 years with positive TRAb. Scientists built the TCR library using RNA that was extracted from PBMCs. General study points: There was favoring of TRBV28, TRBJ1-2 and TRBJ2-5 in persistent disease.

Arm-PCR of CDR3 regions and iRepertoire HTBI primers were the basis on which TCR beta libraries were built. TCRdb recomputed calls from the multiplex PCR reads with MiXCR, one row per CDR3 protein. The data show 360,000 or so distinct CDR3 sequences, roughly 25% seen once. The sequences come from peripheral blood mononuclear cells (PBMCs), collected when the disease was refractory, from a patient treated with antithyroid drugs. The rearrangement links TRBV18 to TRBJ2-1; D gene uncertain. This receptor was obtained from a woman aged 35 to 49 with Graves disease. The CDR3 region has the DNA TGTGCCAGCTCACCCCCGGCAGGCGACTACAATGAGCAGTTCTTC. This translates into CASSPPAGDYNEQFF.